These 25 T cell receptor beta chains came from one sample sequenced in a study of T-cell memory formation after mild COVID-19. Each CDR3 protein is one row after TCRdb ran MiXCR on the 5' RACE reads. Of 140,000 to 150,000 distinct CDR3 sequences listed, 20% to 25% are singletons. The sample taken for sequencing was PBMCs or a T cell subset sorted from them (not recorded which). The receptors here all came from an adult woman who had mild COVID-19 (a few samples of this study predate the infection). Cell type and time point are not known.

This clonotype was seen a few times. This rearrangement joins TRBV29-1 to TRBJ1-2; D unresolved. This CDR3 has 12 amino acids. V lost 0 bases to trimming and J lost 8 bases, with 10 bases between them. Germline V gene sequence: CDR1 SQVTM, CDR2 ANQGSEA. Here the CDR3 reads CSVEEGFRGYTF. The CDR3 coding sequence is TGCAGCGTTGAAGAGGGGTTCCGCGGCTACACCTTC.

This clonotype has a handful of counts. The CDR3 DNA reads as TGTGCCAGCAGCTTCCCGGACATGAACACTGAAGCTTTCTTT. Translation gives CASSFPDMNTEAFF. The V call is TRBV7-9, the J call TRBJ1-1, with a possible D match to TRBD1 (5 bases). Deletions cut 3 bases from V and 0 bases from J, with 8 bases between. Germline CDR1 SEHNR, CDR2 FQNEAQ (reference sequence). This CDR3 region has 14 residues.

In this sample, this clonotype turned up a few times. This sequence joins TRBV6-5 and TRBJ1-1; unclear D gene. The CDR3 totals 13 residues. V was trimmed by 2 bases and J by 4 bases, leaving 8 bases between them. Germline lookup yields CDR1 MNHEY and CDR2 SVGAGI. CDR3 coding DNA: TGTGCCAGCAGTTACCGTCAGTTCACTGAAGCTTTCTTT. It translates to CASSYRQFTEAFF.

The J gene is TRBJ2-1, the V gene TRBV12-3 or TRBV12-4; the D gene could be TRBD1 or TRBD2 (5 bases each). Trimming pared 4 bases from V and 3 bases from J, leaving 13 bases between. The CDR3 is 15 residues long. CDR3 DNA sequence: TGTGCCAGCAGTTCTGGGGGAATGGGCTACAATGAGCAGTTCTTC. As protein: CASSSGGMGYNEQFF.

This clonotype was picked up a small number of times. The CDR3 region has the DNA TGTGCCACCAGTGATTTGGGACAGGACACAGATACGCAGTATTTT. Translated, it gives CATSDLGQDTDTQYF. V gene TRBV24-1 combines with J gene TRBJ2-3, with TRBD1 matching over 7 bases. V dropped 0 bases and J dropped 2; count of bases not matched to a gene: 1. This CDR3 region has 15 residues. Germline CDR1 is KGHDR and CDR2 is SFDVKD.

The chain recombines TRBV28 with TRBJ2-1; possibly TRBD2 for D (6 bases). Trimming removed 5 bases at V and 7 bases at J, with 15 bases between. The CDR3 has 14 amino acids. Germline loops: CDR1 MDHEN, CDR2 SYDVKM. CDR3 DNA: TGTGCCAGCAGTCATGATCTAGCGTCTAATGAGCAGTTCTTC. Its translation: CASSHDLASNEQFF.

This clonotype was detected a few times. The rearrangement links TRBV6-1 to TRBJ1-2; D unresolved. Germline V gene lookup returns CDR1 MNHNS and CDR2 SASEGT. The CDR3 totals 13 residues. V was clipped by 7 bases and J by 4 bases, with 13 bases between them. The CDR3 loop is CASKRSASYGYTF. CDR3 nucleotide sequence: TGTGCCAGCAAGAGGTCAGCCAGCTATGGCTACACCTTC.

This chain joins TRBV7-9 and TRBJ2-6, with D hard to call. CDR1 is SEHNR and CDR2 is FQNEAQ in the germline V gene (reference sequence). The CDR3 runs to 14 residues. V lost 8 bases and J 0 bases, leaving 8 bases between the germline ends. The CDR3 region is CASFLFSGANVLTF. CDR3 sequence (DNA): TGTGCCAGCTTCCTCTTCTCTGGGGCCAACGTCCTGACTTTC.

The rearrangement uses TRBV5-1 and TRBJ2-3, with 9 bases lining up with TRBD2. J was trimmed by 1 base and V by 7 bases; bases with no gene match: 10. Germline V lookup: CDR1 SGHRS, CDR2 YFSETQ. The CDR3 runs to 16 residues. In nucleotides, the CDR3 is TGCGCCAGCTCTACCCTAGCGGGAAAGGGCACAGATACGCAGTATTTT. Translation gives CASSTLAGKGTDTQYF.

This chain joins TRBV27 and TRBJ2-1; 10 bases map to TRBD2. V was clipped by 5 bases and J by 4 bases; unmatched bases: 5. CDR3 length equals 15 residues. Germline CDR1 is MNHEY and CDR2 is SMNVEV (reference sequence). The CDR3 region is CASSGGLALYNEQFF. CDR3 coding DNA: TGTGCCAGCAGTGGGGGACTAGCGCTATACAATGAGCAGTTCTTC.

This clonotype was observed a single time. The V gene is TRBV9, the J gene TRBJ2-7, with 9 bases fitting TRBD1. Trimming removed 4 bases from V and 6 bases from J; junction bases left unmatched: 8. Germline assignment: CDR1 SGDLS and CDR2 YYNGEE. This CDR3 region has 14 residues. The CDR3 protein is CASSPGDRVGEQYF. The CDR3 DNA reads as TGTGCCAGCAGCCCAGGGGACAGGGTTGGCGAGCAGTACTTC.

This clonotype was counted a few times. J is TRBJ2-7 and V is TRBV12-3 or TRBV12-4; 9 bases map to TRBD1. V trimming: 5 bases; J trimming: 2 bases; junction bases outside the gene matches: 10. CDR3 length: 16 residues. The CDR3 nucleotides are TGTGCCAGCAGTGCGTATGGGGACAGGGCTACCTACGAGCAGTACTTC. Translated: CASSAYGDRATYEQYF.

This clonotype was seen more than once but under ten times. CDR3 sequence reads: CASSPRGLNQPQHF. CDR3 bases: TGTGCCAGCAGTCCCAGGGGGCTCAATCAGCCCCAGCATTTT. The chain combines TRBV12-3 or TRBV12-4 with TRBJ1-5; 8 nucleotides align to TRBD1. Germline trimming cut 5 bases from V and 3 bases from J; bases unmatched to any gene: 3. The CDR3 contains 14 residues.

CDR3 loop: CASSLKVHTDTQYF. CDR3 coding DNA: TGTGCCAGCAGCTTAAAAGTTCACACAGATACGCAGTATTTT. The gene calls are TRBV11-2 and TRBJ2-3; no reliable D call. The CDR3 is 14 residues long. Germline-derived CDR1 and CDR2 are SGHAT and FQNNGV. The V end was cut by 2 bases, the J end by 2 bases, with 8 bases between.

This clonotype was counted a few times. The CDR3 spells CASSWSSGSFGELFF. In nucleotides, the CDR3 is TGTGCCAGCAGTTGGAGTAGCGGGTCCTTCGGGGAGCTGTTTTTT. The chain carries TRBV6-6 and TRBJ2-2; 7 nucleotides agree with TRBD2. From germline, CDR1 is MNHNY and CDR2 SVGAGI (reference sequence). Trimming at V came to 4 bases and at J to 7 bases, leaving 9 bases not matched to a gene. The CDR3 consists of 15 residues.

CDR3 residues: CATSDSTGGYEQYF. Here the CDR3 DNA reads TGTGCCACCAGTGATTCCACAGGGGGCTACGAGCAGTACTTC. V gene TRBV24-1 combines with J gene TRBJ2-7, with 8 bases fitting TRBD1. This CDR3 region has 14 residues. Germline CDR1 and CDR2: KGHDR and SFDVKD. The trim removed 2 bases at V and 3 bases at J, leaving 2 bases unmatched.

The chain has TRBV24-1 and TRBJ1-1; D remains unclear. Trimming removed 3 bases at V and 1 base at J, with 8 bases between. Germline V gene data show CDR1 as KGHDR and CDR2 as SFDVKD. The CDR3 runs 14 residues. This CDR3 reads CATSDGWGNTEAFF. As DNA, the CDR3 is TGTGCCACCAGTGATGGGTGGGGGAACACTGAAGCTTTCTTT.

This clonotype was detected a few times. This chain joins TRBV13 and TRBJ2-4; no reliable D call. Germline V lookup: CDR1 PRHDT, CDR2 FYEKMQ (reference sequence). V lost 6 bases to trimming and J lost 7 bases, with 16 bases between them. CDR3 length: 14 amino acids. The CDR3 coding sequence is TGTGCCAGCAGTCCAAGTCCAGTCTGGAACATTCAGTACTTC. Translating gives CASSPSPVWNIQYF.

The chain links TRBV7-9 to TRBJ2-7, with D possibly being TRBD1 (6 bases). The CDR3 is made up of 14 amino acids. From germline, CDR1 is SEHNR and CDR2 FQNEAQ (reference sequence). The V end was cut by 1 base, the J end by 5 bases, with 12 bases between. The CDR3 spells CASSLEAGADEQYF. CDR3 bases: TGTGCCAGCAGCTTAGAGGCAGGGGCTGACGAGCAGTACTTC.

The DNA for the CDR3 is TGTGCCAGCACCGAACTTCACTGGGTCAACTACGAGCAGTACTTC. Amino acids: CASTELHWVNYEQYF. This sequence joins TRBV7-9 and TRBJ2-7, with D unclear. The V end lost 7 bases, the J end lost 3 bases, and 19 bases lay between the germline ends. Germline values: CDR1 SEHNR, CDR2 FQNEAQ (reference sequence). The CDR3 extends over 15 amino acids.

The chain is built from TRBV5-4 and TRBJ2-1; either TRBD1 or TRBD2 may fit D (5 bases each). The length of the CDR3 is 14 residues. V lost 3 bases, J lost 8 bases, and 15 bases lay in between. Per germline, CDR1 SGHNT and CDR2 YYREEE (reference sequence). CDR3 sequence (DNA): TGTGCCAGCAGCTACGGGACCACGAGCTATGAGCAGTTCTTC. This gives the protein CASSYGTTSYEQFF.

The chain employs TRBV19 and TRBJ2-1; 7 bases line up with TRBD1. The CDR3 runs to 14 residues. The germline V gene encodes CDR1 LNHDA and CDR2 SQIVND (reference sequence). V was clipped by 3 bases and J by 2 bases; unmatched bases: 1. CDR3 sequence (DNA): TGTGCCAGTAGTATCACAGGGGCCTACAATGAGCAGTTCTTC. This translates into CASSITGAYNEQFF.

The rearrangement uses TRBV5-1 and TRBJ2-2, with D maybe TRBD2 (6 bases). CDR1 is SGHRS, CDR2 YFSETQ, per germline. The CDR3 has 13 amino acids. Trimming pared 2 bases from V and 6 bases from J, leaving 8 bases between. The CDR3 region is CASSLASAGELFF. CDR3 DNA: TGCGCCAGCAGCTTAGCTAGCGCCGGGGAGCTGTTTTTT. The variable domain in full, completed from reference TRBV5-1 and TRBJ2-2, reads KAGVTQTPRYLIKTRGQQVTLSCSPISGHRSVSWYQQTPGQGLQFLFEYFSETQRNKGNFPGRFSGRQFSNSRSEMNVSTLELGDSALYLCASSLASAGELFFGEGSRLTVL.

This rearrangement joins TRBV5-1 to TRBJ2-1; the match to TRBD1 covers 7 bases. The ends lost 3 bases at V and 5 bases at J; junction bases unmatched: 14. CDR1 is SGHRS and CDR2 is YFSETQ in the germline V gene. This CDR3 is 17 amino acids long. CDR3 sequence reads: CASSSRNTGVWHNEQFF. Here the CDR3 DNA reads TGCGCCAGCAGCTCCAGGAATACAGGGGTTTGGCACAATGAGCAGTTCTTC.

The rearrangement uses TRBV7-9 and TRBJ2-2; D unresolved. The CDR3 length is 13 residues. Germline lookup yields CDR1 SEHNR and CDR2 FQNEAQ (reference sequence). V lost 4 bases and J 10 bases, leaving 13 bases between the germline ends. CDR3 loop: CASSWRFFEELFF. The CDR3 nucleotides are TGTGCCAGCAGCTGGCGATTCTTTGAGGAGCTGTTTTTT.